This entry describes one T cell receptor (beta chain). Its antigen is as yet unknown. PCR involved 60 Vbeta and 13 Jbeta primers. Per the authors' pipeline: It was a later analysis that counted about 80 million unique TCR beta chains, of which approximately 11 million were shared. Using immunoSEQ multiplex PCR, the repertoire was profiled, and TCRdb retains in-frame clones only, with some absent. D and trimming come from the DNA, and the V and J calls and clone size come from that table. The sample includes roughly 120,000 clones, approximately 81% of them seen just once. This entry belongs to a study of cytomegalovirus exposure and HLA in healthy donors. CDR3 length: 14 residues. The V and J ends lost 2 bases and 5 bases, in that order; junction bases with no gene match: 5. Germline CDR1 reads GTSNPN; CDR2 reads SVGIG (reference sequence). Overall study findings and caveats: Sequencing had likely introduced a cluster of highly shared sequence variants as an artifact. Analysis performed later found roughly 18,000 TCR beta sequences associated with HLA alleles at 0.05 false discovery rate.

The sequence came from a woman in her 30s in good health and CMV-seronegative. V usage is TRBV30 and J usage is TRBJ2-1; TRBD2 matches at 8 bases. Sequencing was performed on PBMCs. The CDR3: CAWSLGRGNNEQFF. Written as DNA, the CDR3 is TGTGCCTGGAGTCTCGGGAGGGGTAACAATGAGCAGTTCTTC. The whole variable domain, filled in from reference TRBV30 and TRBJ2-1, reads SQTIHQWPATLVQPVGSPLSLECTVEGTSNPNLYWYRQAAGRGLQLLFYSVGIGQISSEVPQNLSASRPQDRQFILSSKKLLLSDSGFYLCAWSLGRGNNEQFFGPGTRLTVL.